This T cell receptor (beta chain) appears in the sequencing data of a study of blood T cell repertoires in COVID-19. Participants spanned ages about 18 to 100 years and resided in 20 to 30 US areas. This CDR3 comprises 15 residues. CDR1 SGDLS and CDR2 YYNGEE come from the germline V gene. After removal of 4 bases from V and 6 bases from J, the junction contained 9 bases not matched to a gene. Measured with immunoSEQ multiplex PCR; TCRdb has only the in-frame clones, and not every one. The table has a few hundred thousand clones, 70% to 90% seen once. Sequenced material: PBMCs or T cells enriched from blood (not recorded which). This sequence was found in a woman aged 25 to 39 who had recovered from COVID-19. The chain combines TRBV9 with TRBJ1-2; TRBD1 matches 10 bases. CDR3 bases: TGTGCCAGCAGCTTGAGCGACAGGGGGCTTCATGGCTACACCTTC. This encodes CASSLSDRGLHGYTF.